These 10 T cell receptor beta chains were all obtained from the same sample, sequenced in a study of T cell repertoires in cytomegalovirus infection. In TCRdb, the reads were re-called with MiXCR into one record per CDR3 protein. The top ten clones hold under 8.5% of a sample with roughly 640,000 distinct CDR3 sequences, roughly a quarter of them seen once. Sequencing was performed on CD8+ T cells from PBMCs. Source of these receptors: a human donor in good health (CMV status not recorded). Some clones in this sample may be carry-over from other donors' samples.

Details on this clonotype: It is likely a read error, because the conserved phenylalanine at the end of the CDR3 is missing. The rearrangement uses TRBV2 and TRBJ2-3; 13 bases match TRBD2. J gave up 1 base and V 8 bases, and 3 bases lay outside the gene matches. This CDR3 contains 15 residues. CDR1 is SNHLY, CDR2 FYNNEI, per germline. In DNA form, the CDR3 reads TGTGCCAGCGGGGGGACTAGCGGGGGCACAGATACGCAGTATTCT. Translation: CASGGTSGGTDTQYS.

In its sample, this clonotype was seen a few times. V and J are TRBV6-2 or TRBV6-3 and TRBJ1-4; the D is unclear. The V end lost 7 bases, the J end lost 1 base, and 10 bases lay between the germline ends. In germline, CDR1 is MNHEY, CDR2 SVGEGT. There are 14 residues in the CDR3. The CDR3 DNA reads TGTGCCAGCACCGGGCCGGGAACTAATGAAAAACTGTTTTTT. Protein product: CASTGPGTNEKLFF.

This clonotype has only one observation. The V gene is TRBV2, the J gene TRBJ2-1; D might be TRBD1 or TRBD2, each matching 5 bases. CDR1 and CDR2 (germline): SNHLY, FYNNEI. Trimming removed 8 bases from V and 14 bases from J, with 13 bases in between. CDR3 length: 10 residues. The CDR3 spells CASGAGGEFF. DNA of the CDR3: TGTGCCAGCGGGGCGGGTGGGGAGTTCTTC.

V usage is TRBV6-6 and J usage is TRBJ1-1; 12 bases are a match to TRBD1. Germline V gives CDR1 MNHNY, CDR2 SVGAGI (reference sequence). The CDR3 spans 15 residues. The trim removed 0 bases at V and 7 bases at J, leaving 3 bases unmatched. CDR3 coding DNA: TGTGCCAGCAGTTACTCGGGGACAGGGGGCTTTGAAGCTTTCTTT. Translation gives CASSYSGTGGFEAFF.

CDR3 sequence: CASSLRQGGGDTQYF. The DNA of the CDR3 is TGTGCCAGCAGCTTGAGGCAGGGGGGGGGAGATACGCAGTATTTT. The chain has TRBV5-4 and TRBJ2-3; D is tentatively TRBD1 or TRBD2 (7 bases each). The ends were cut back, 1 base at V and 5 bases at J, with 14 bases in the middle. Germline lookup yields CDR1 SGHNT and CDR2 YYREEE (reference sequence). The CDR3 length is 15 residues.

V and J are TRBV6-2 or TRBV6-3 and TRBJ2-2, with D possibly matching TRBD1 (5 bases). CDR3 length equals 14 residues. Trimming removed 7 bases from V and 1 base from J, with 10 bases in between. Germline V gene data show CDR1 as MNHEY and CDR2 as SVGEGT. The CDR3 protein is CASKQQENTGELFF. The DNA for the CDR3 is TGTGCCAGCAAGCAACAGGAGAACACCGGGGAGCTGTTTTTT.

This clonotype has more than one count but fewer than ten. V usage is TRBV29-1 and J usage is TRBJ2-7; D ambiguous. V dropped 7 bases and J dropped 0 bases, with 7 bases sitting between them. Germline CDR1 and CDR2: SQVTM and ANQGSEA. The CDR3 is made up of 11 amino acids. For the CDR3, the DNA is TGCAGCGGCACAGCCTCCTACGAGCAGTACGTC. Residues: CSGTASYEQYV.

The V gene is TRBV6-5, the J gene TRBJ1-5; no firm D call. The V end lost 5 bases, the J end lost 0 bases, and 11 bases lay between the germline ends. The germline gives CDR1 MNHEY, CDR2 SVGAGI. The CDR3 sequence is 15 residues long. CDR3 region: CASSPMGNSNQPQHF. The CDR3 nucleotides read TGTGCCAGCAGTCCCATGGGCAATAGCAATCAGCCCCAGCATTTT.

This clonotype turned up a few times. The chain uses TRBV29-1 and TRBJ2-7; 7 bases are a match to TRBD1. The J segment lost 5 bases and the V segment lost 5 bases, leaving 0 bases of the junction unmatched. Germline CDR1 reads SQVTM; CDR2 reads ANQGSEA. This CDR3 comprises 10 residues. The CDR3 protein is CSVQGDEQYF. The CDR3 DNA sequence: TGCAGCGTTCAGGGGGACGAGCAGTACTTC.

This clonotype has just a few counts. The chain employs TRBV20-1 and TRBJ2-7, with TRBD1 matching 10 bases. CDR1 DFQATT and CDR2 SNEGSKA come from the germline V gene (reference sequence). V was pared by 3 bases and J by 4 bases, with 6 bases of the junction left unmatched. The CDR3 is 14 amino acids. The DNA for the CDR3 is TGCAGTGCTAGTGACCGGGACAGGGGTTACGAGCAGTACTTC. Translated: CSASDRDRGYEQYF.